What follows are 27 T cell receptor beta chains derived from one specimen sequenced in a study of T cell responses to AZD1222 COVID-19 vaccine. The assay was immunoSEQ multiplex PCR, and TCRdb's table has in-frame clones only and misses some. The data hold more than 150,000 clones, with more than 80% observed a single time. The specimen was peripheral blood, collected on day 0 of AZD1222 vaccination. These receptors all come from an adult in good health.

The chain joins TRBV18 to TRBJ2-1; 8 bases line up with TRBD2. CDR3 length: 18 amino acids. Per germline, CDR1 KGHSH and CDR2 LQKENI. Trimming cost V 6 bases and J 8 bases; bases outside gene matches: 21. The CDR3 sequence: CASSPRSSGPGGGYEQFF. The CDR3, as DNA: TGTGCCAGCTCGCCCCGAAGTAGCGGTCCGGGGGGGGGCTATGAGCAGTTCTTC. Using reference TRBV18 and TRBJ2-1 for the parts outside the CDR3, the full variable domain is NAGVMQNPRHLVRRRGQEARLRCSPMKGHSHVYWYRQLPEEGLKFMVYLQKENIIDESGMPKERFSAEFPKEGPSILRIQQVVRGDSAAYFCASSPRSSGPGGGYEQFFGPGTRLTVL.

The rearrangement links TRBV27 to TRBJ2-7, with D perhaps given as TRBD1 or TRBD2 (5 bases each). V was shortened by 5 bases and J by 7 bases, with 21 bases between the two germline ends. The CDR3 is 15 residues long. Germline CDR1 MNHEY, CDR2 SMNVEV (reference sequence). The CDR3 loop reads CASSRPGTDASEQYF. CDR3 DNA sequence: TGTGCCAGCAGTCGCCCCGGGACCGACGCGAGTGAGCAGTACTTC.

This chain connects TRBV7-2 to TRBJ2-3; a possible D gene is TRBD1 (5 bases). The germline V and J ends were trimmed by 4 bases and 1 base, with 12 bases remaining between them. The CDR3 loop spans 15 amino acids. Germline CDR1 and CDR2: SGHTA and FQGNSA. This CDR3 is CASSSPVGGTDTQYF. Here the CDR3 DNA reads TGTGCCAGCAGCTCCCCGGTAGGGGGCACAGATACGCAGTATTTT.

A word on this clone: In the same sample, other DNA sequences code for this CDR3. The chain links TRBV7-2 to TRBJ1-5; no clear D gene. The CDR3 has 14 residues. Trimming removed 1 base from V and 0 bases from J, with 4 bases in between. Germline-derived CDR1 and CDR2 are SGHTA and FQGNSA. The CDR3 nucleotides are TGTGCCAGCAGCTTAGGGTATAGCAATCAGCCCCAGCATTTT. It encodes CASSLGYSNQPQHF.

This sequence joins TRBV19 and TRBJ1-6; D not certain. Trimming removed 6 bases at V and 7 bases at J, with 13 bases between. Per germline, CDR1 LNHDA and CDR2 SQIVND (reference sequence). This CDR3 spans 14 amino acids. This CDR3 is CASSHPPGNSPLHF. The CDR3 bases are TGTGCCAGTAGCCATCCCCCGGGAAATTCACCCCTCCACTTT.

The rearrangement joins TRBV24-1 to TRBJ2-1, with a possible D match to TRBD1 (9 bases). The CDR3 contains 18 residues. Trimming took off 9 bases at V and 8 bases at J, with 31 bases between the two ends. The germline CDR1 and CDR2 sequences are KGHDR and SFDVKD. The CDR3 sequence is CATSDRGGAGGVYDEQFF. In nucleotides, the CDR3 is TGTGCCACCTCGGACAGGGGTGGCGCGGGAGGAGTATACGATGAGCAGTTCTTC.

This clone has just one count. The rearrangement uses TRBV19 and TRBJ1-4; D is unclear. The length of the CDR3 is 14 residues. Trimming stripped 1 base from V and 8 bases from J, with 11 bases between. CDR1 and CDR2 from the germline V gene are LNHDA and SQIVND (reference sequence). The CDR3 coding sequence is TGTGCCAGTAGTATAGGATCTCCGCCAGAAAAACTGTTTTTT. It encodes CASSIGSPPEKLFF.

The gene calls are TRBV7-2 and TRBJ1-2; the D is unclear. Germline CDR1 SGHTA, CDR2 FQGNSA. The CDR3 spans 15 residues. Trimming shortened V by 0 bases and J by 1 base, and 9 bases separated the two germline ends. Written as DNA, the CDR3 is TGTGCCAGCAGCTTAGCCCCGGGCAGTAACTATGGCTACACCTTC. Translation: CASSLAPGSNYGYTF.

The chain is built from TRBV28 and TRBJ1-2; 9 bases match TRBD1. Germline CDR1 is MDHEN and CDR2 is SYDVKM. J gave up 4 bases and V 8 bases, and 2 bases lay outside the gene matches. The CDR3 contains 12 residues. In DNA form, the CDR3 reads TGTGCCAGCCGACAGGGGGGCTATGGCTACACCTTC. Amino acids: CASRQGGYGYTF.

The chain links TRBV10-3 to TRBJ1-2; unclear D gene. The ends were cut back, 4 bases at V and 1 base at J, with 13 bases in the middle. This CDR3 has 15 residues. Germline values: CDR1 ENHRY, CDR2 SYGVKD. The CDR3 here is CAISVRAEFNYGYTF. For the CDR3, the DNA is TGTGCCATCAGTGTTCGGGCAGAATTTAACTATGGCTACACCTTC.

The rearrangement joins TRBV27 to TRBJ1-1; 8 nucleotides line up with TRBD1. Unmatched junction bases numbered 16, after V lost 7 bases and J lost 0 bases. Germline V CDR1 and CDR2: MNHEY, SMNVEV (reference sequence). CDR3 size: 18 residues. Written as DNA, the CDR3 is TGTGCCAGCACCACTTTTTGGGCAGGGGGCCTGTTGAACACTGAAGCTTTCTTT. Translated: CASTTFWAGGLLNTEAFF.

V is TRBV9 and J is TRBJ1-2, with 8 bases matching TRBD1. With 2 bases clipped from V and 4 bases from J, the junction kept 7 bases outside the gene matches. The CDR3 runs 15 residues. CDR1 SGDLS and CDR2 YYNGEE come from the germline V gene. Written as DNA, the CDR3 is TGTGCCAGCAGCGTGGACTACAGGGGGGGCTATGGCTACACCTTC. It yields the protein CASSVDYRGGYGYTF.

This clone showed up just once. J is TRBJ1-5 and V is TRBV7-8, with 7 nucleotides matching TRBD1. The ends lost 5 bases at V and 4 bases at J; junction bases unmatched: 2. From germline, CDR1 is SGHVS and CDR2 FQNEAQ. This CDR3 is 13 amino acids long. The CDR3: CASSGQENQPQHF. CDR3 in DNA: TGTGCCAGCAGCGGACAGGAAAATCAGCCCCAGCATTTT.

The chain has TRBV7-9 and TRBJ2-3, with D perhaps matching TRBD2 (6 bases). The CDR3 contains 15 residues. Germline CDR1 reads SEHNR; CDR2 reads FQNEAQ (reference sequence). V was trimmed by 5 bases and J by 0 bases, leaving 12 bases between them. The CDR3 DNA reads TGTGCCAGCAGCCCCGGGGGTCACAGCACAGATACGCAGTATTTT. Amino acids: CASSPGGHSTDTQYF.

This chain joins TRBV5-1 and TRBJ2-5, with D possibly matching TRBD2 (5 bases). This CDR3 is 15 amino acids long. Germline CDR1 is SGHRS and CDR2 is YFSETQ. V lost 1 base to trimming and J lost 1 base, with 11 bases between them. The CDR3 DNA follows: TGCGCCAGCAGCTTGCTAGCTCGGGCCCAAGAGACCCAGTACTTC. The encoded protein is CASSLLARAQETQYF. Based on the CDR3 plus reference TRBV5-1 and TRBJ2-5, the full variable domain is KAGVTQTPRYLIKTRGQQVTLSCSPISGHRSVSWYQQTPGQGLQFLFEYFSETQRNKGNFPGRFSGRQFSNSRSEMNVSTLELGDSALYLCASSLLARAQETQYFGPGTRLLVL.

This clone was counted a single time. The V and J genes are TRBV27 and TRBJ2-5; D is perhaps TRBD2 (6 bases). CDR3 length equals 17 residues. The germline V and J ends were trimmed by 1 base and 4 bases, with 19 bases remaining between them. Per germline, CDR1 MNHEY and CDR2 SMNVEV (reference sequence). Here the CDR3 reads CASSLLSPPKEGETQYF. CDR3 coding DNA: TGTGCCAGCAGTTTATTATCCCCCCCCAAGGAGGGAGAGACCCAGTACTTC.

The chain is built from TRBV6-1 and TRBJ2-7; TRBD1 agrees at 8 bases. Germline V lookup: CDR1 MNHNS, CDR2 SASEGT. The CDR3 sequence is 15 residues long. Trimming cost V 0 bases and J 0 bases; bases outside gene matches: 1. The CDR3 sequence: CASSEAGTGSYEQYF. CDR3 DNA sequence: TGTGCCAGCAGTGAAGCTGGGACAGGCTCCTACGAGCAGTACTTC.

The chain has TRBV7-9 and TRBJ1-5; 8 nucleotides align to TRBD1. In germline, CDR1 is SEHNR, CDR2 FQNEAQ (reference sequence). After removal of 3 bases from V and 4 bases from J, the junction contained 8 bases not matched to a gene. The CDR3 is made up of 16 amino acids. The CDR3 DNA reads as TGTGCCAGCAGCTTGGGGACAGGTAGCAATAATCAGCCCCAGCATTTT. It codes for CASSLGTGSNNQPQHF.

In its sample, this clone was seen once. The rearrangement uses TRBV7-2 and TRBJ2-2, with D unresolved. V was shortened by 5 bases and J by 11 bases, with 15 bases between the two germline ends. The CDR3 totals 13 residues. Germline V gene sequence: CDR1 SGHTA, CDR2 FQGNSA. The CDR3 reads CASSHDTSLELFF. The CDR3 DNA sequence: TGTGCCAGCAGCCACGACACCAGCCTCGAGCTGTTTTTT.

The chain uses TRBV28 and TRBJ1-2; D is ambiguous. The CDR3 contains 14 residues. In germline, CDR1 is MDHEN, CDR2 SYDVKM. The V gene lost 5 bases and the J gene lost 4 bases, with 14 bases spanning the gap. CDR3 protein: CASSILSSTYGYTF. CDR3 nucleotides: TGTGCCAGCAGTATACTCTCCTCAACCTATGGCTACACCTTC.

This rearrangement joins TRBV9 to TRBJ1-6, with D perhaps TRBD1 (5 bases). Germline lookup yields CDR1 SGDLS and CDR2 YYNGEE. CDR3 length: 15 amino acids. Trimming removed 3 bases at V and 5 bases at J, with 12 bases between. In DNA, the CDR3 is TGTGCCAGCAGCGCCCAGGGAACGAATAATTCACCCCTCCACTTT. Its protein product is CASSAQGTNNSPLHF.

The chain recombines TRBV5-1 with TRBJ2-7, with D maybe TRBD2 (7 bases). Trimming removed 1 base at V and 5 bases at J, with 16 bases between. This CDR3 is built from 15 residues. CDR1 is SGHRS and CDR2 is YFSETQ in the germline V gene. The DNA of the CDR3 is TGCGCCAGCAGCTTGATGGGGGCGCTAGCGGACGAGCAGTACTTC. This sequence encodes CASSLMGALADEQYF.

The chain uses TRBV5-1 and TRBJ2-1, with D perhaps matching TRBD2 (7 bases). Trimming left V 1 base short and J 7 bases short, with 15 bases between. CDR3 length equals 15 residues. The V gene's germline CDR1 is SGHRS and CDR2 YFSETQ. In nucleotides, the CDR3 is TGCGCCAGCAGCTTGCAAGGAAGGGGGGGTAATGAGCAGTTCTTC. Translation: CASSLQGRGGNEQFF.

V and J are TRBV28 and TRBJ1-5; the D gene is possibly TRBD1 (6 bases). The CDR3 totals 17 residues. CDR1 MDHEN and CDR2 SYDVKM come from the germline V gene. The V and J ends lost 2 bases and 3 bases respectively, with 17 bases between them. CDR3 nucleotide sequence: TGTGCCAGCAGTTTAGTGATCATCAGGGGTACCAATCAGCCCCAGCATTTT. Its protein product is CASSLVIIRGTNQPQHF.

The chain combines TRBV6-2 or TRBV6-3 with TRBJ1-2; tentative D call: TRBD1 (6 bases). Trimming removed 4 bases at V and 4 bases at J, with 7 bases between. CDR1 is MNHEY and CDR2 is SVGEGT in the germline V gene. CDR3 length: 12 amino acids. The CDR3 coding sequence is TGTGCCAGCAGTTGGACAGTCTATGGCTACACCTTC. Its translation is CASSWTVYGYTF.

The rearrangement links TRBV19 to TRBJ2-5; TRBD2 matches at 10 bases. With 6 bases clipped from V and 1 base from J, the junction kept 11 bases outside the gene matches. The CDR3 is made up of 17 amino acids. From germline, CDR1 is LNHDA and CDR2 SQIVND (reference sequence). The CDR3, as DNA: TGTGCCAGTAGCGGGACTAGCGTAGGACCCACCCAAGAGACCCAGTACTTC. It yields the protein CASSGTSVGPTQETQYF.

This chain joins TRBV2 and TRBJ2-3, with TRBD2 matching over 10 bases. The CDR3 has 17 amino acids. Germline CDR1 SNHLY, CDR2 FYNNEI. V dropped 4 bases and J dropped 1; count of bases not matched to a gene: 8. The CDR3 sequence is CASSAPSGRSGTDTQYF. The CDR3 nucleotides read TGTGCCAGCAGTGCCCCTAGCGGGAGATCTGGCACAGATACGCAGTATTTT.